The 13 T cell receptor beta chains given below trace back to one sample, sequenced in a study of cytomegalovirus exposure and HLA in healthy donors. This PCR relied on a set of 60 Vbeta primers and 13 Jbeta primers. Clones were read by immunoSEQ multiplex PCR, and TCRdb kept only the in-frame ones, dropping some. In all, the sample yields some 130,000 clones. The specimen sequenced was PBMCs. These receptors were obtained from a man younger than 35 in good health and CMV-seronegative.

The chain is built from TRBV5-1 and TRBJ2-5; the D gene is possibly TRBD2 (6 bases). The better agreement between TRBJ2-7 and the DNA end casts doubt on the J call. Germline V gene lookup returns CDR1 SGHRS and CDR2 YFSETQ. The CDR3 is made up of 15 amino acids. CDR3: CASSPSGTSTYEQYF. In DNA, the CDR3 is TGCGCCAGCAGCCCCTCCGGGACTTCAACCTACGAGCAGTACTTC.

The CDR3 DNA follows: TGTGCCAGCAGTTCCCAGGGGAAGGAACCCCTCCACTTT. Amino acids: CASSSQGKEPLHF. The rearrangement joins TRBV27 to TRBJ1-6, with TRBD1 as a possible D gene (6 bases). Germline CDR1 is MNHEY and CDR2 is SMNVEV (reference sequence). The CDR3 sequence is 13 residues long. Trimming cost V 4 bases and J 12 bases, with 13 bases left between them.

This chain connects TRBV7-2 to TRBJ1-1, with a possible D match to TRBD1 (6 bases). Germline CDR1 and CDR2: SGHTA and FQGNSA. Deletions cut 0 bases from V and 1 base from J, with 21 bases between. The length of the CDR3 is 19 residues. The CDR3 DNA sequence: TGTGCCAGCAGCTTAGCGCGTTTTCGAGGCAGGGGCGGGAACACTGAAGCTTTCTTT. Its translation is CASSLARFRGRGGNTEAFF.

This chain links TRBV6-5 with TRBJ2-7; 7 bases are shared with TRBD2. The CDR3 has 16 residues. Germline V gene data show CDR1 as MNHEY and CDR2 as SVGAGI. The V and J ends lost 3 bases and 0 bases, in that order; junction bases with no gene match: 8. The CDR3 sequence: CASSYLLAPSSYEQYF. CDR3 in DNA: TGTGCCAGCAGTTATTTACTAGCGCCGAGCTCCTACGAGCAGTACTTC.

The chain combines TRBV10-3 with TRBJ1-1, with D unclear. CDR1 is ENHRY, CDR2 SYGVKD, per germline. V was cut by 7 bases and J by 0 bases, with 12 bases left in between. This CDR3 is 14 amino acids long. The CDR3 sequence is CAIKPGALNTEAFF. DNA for the CDR3: TGTGCCATCAAACCGGGAGCCTTGAACACTGAAGCTTTCTTT.

The chain links TRBV27 to TRBJ1-1; the match to TRBD1 covers 7 bases. The junction had 7 bases not matched to a gene; V was cut back by 5 bases and J by 1 base. Per the germline V gene, CDR1 is MNHEY and CDR2 is SMNVEV (reference sequence). The CDR3 loop spans 15 amino acids. CDR3 sequence: CASSPGDRQNTEAFF. As DNA, the CDR3 is TGTGCCAGCAGTCCGGGGGACAGACAGAACACTGAAGCTTTCTTT.

The chain recombines TRBV28 with TRBJ1-2, with a weak D call TRBD1 (5 bases). The CDR3 spans 12 residues. The germline CDR1 and CDR2 sequences are MDHEN and SYDVKM. V lost 7 bases to trimming and J lost 5 bases, with 11 bases between them. The CDR3 loop is CASTGEYYGYTF. The CDR3 nucleotides read TGTGCCAGCACGGGGGAGTATTATGGCTACACCTTC.

With regard to this clone: The sample has other DNA sequences that encode this CDR3 too. V and J are TRBV2 and TRBJ2-3, with D possibly matching TRBD2 (5 bases). CDR3 length: 14 residues. CDR1 and CDR2 from the germline V gene are SNHLY and FYNNEI. Between the trimmed V and J ends, which lost 7 bases and 5 bases, there was a span of 16 bases. The chain's CDR3 is CASNTQPGVDTQYF. The CDR3 DNA reads TGTGCCAGCAACACACAGCCCGGGGTAGATACGCAGTATTTT.

This chain uses TRBV2 with TRBJ2-1; no definite D call. The CDR3 is made up of 14 amino acids. Trimming stripped 4 bases from V and 6 bases from J, with 13 bases between. Per the germline V gene, CDR1 is SNHLY and CDR2 is FYNNEI. CDR3 in amino acids: CASSGDGSGNEQFF. CDR3 in DNA: TGTGCCAGCAGTGGAGACGGTTCGGGCAATGAGCAGTTCTTC.

J is TRBJ2-7 and V is TRBV14; possible D gene TRBD1, 6 bases. Germline CDR1 is SGHDN and CDR2 is FVKESK. Deletions cut 1 base from V and 3 bases from J, with 10 bases between. This CDR3 is built from 14 residues. CDR3 in amino acids: CASSQGDRFYEQYF. The CDR3 nucleotides are TGTGCCAGCAGCCAAGGCGACAGGTTCTACGAGCAGTACTTC.

V gene TRBV30 combines with J gene TRBJ1-2; D is unresolved. Trimming removed 5 bases from V and 2 bases from J, with 6 bases in between. This CDR3 contains 11 residues. Germline-derived CDR1 and CDR2 are GTSNPN and SVGIG (reference sequence). CDR3 protein: CAWSQNYGYTF. The DNA for the CDR3 is TGTGCCTGGTCCCAGAACTATGGCTACACCTTC.

Details on this clone: Other DNA sequences in the sample encode the same CDR3. This chain uses TRBV7-2 with TRBJ2-3, with D maybe TRBD1 (6 bases). The CDR3 has 14 residues. Germline V CDR1 and CDR2: SGHTA, FQGNSA. V lost 5 bases and J 2 bases, leaving 11 bases between the germline ends. The CDR3: CASSLGQSTDTQYF. DNA of the CDR3: TGTGCCAGCAGCCTAGGACAGTCCACAGATACGCAGTATTTT.

J is TRBJ1-4 and V is TRBV27; 7 bases map to TRBD1. CDR3 size: 14 residues. Trimming removed 6 bases from V and 3 bases from J; junction bases left unmatched: 4. The germline CDR1 and CDR2 sequences are MNHEY and SMNVEV (reference sequence). The chain's CDR3 is CASRPGQANEKLFF. As DNA, the CDR3 is TGTGCCAGCAGGCCTGGACAGGCTAATGAAAAACTGTTTTTT.